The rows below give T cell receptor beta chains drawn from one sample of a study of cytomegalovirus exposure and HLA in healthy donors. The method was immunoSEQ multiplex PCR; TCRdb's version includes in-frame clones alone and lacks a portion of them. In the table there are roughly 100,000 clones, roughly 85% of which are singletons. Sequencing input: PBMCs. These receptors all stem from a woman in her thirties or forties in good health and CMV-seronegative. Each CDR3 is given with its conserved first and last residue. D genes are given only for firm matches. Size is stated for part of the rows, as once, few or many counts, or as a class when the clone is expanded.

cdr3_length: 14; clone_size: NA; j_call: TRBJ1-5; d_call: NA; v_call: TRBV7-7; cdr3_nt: TGTGCCAGCAGCTCTACACAGGCAAATCAGCCCCAGCATTTT; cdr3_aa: CASSSTQANQPQHF
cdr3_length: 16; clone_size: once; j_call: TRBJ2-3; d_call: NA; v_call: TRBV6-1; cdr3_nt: TGTGCCAGCAGTGACACCGGGACATCGATCACAGATACGCAGTATTTT; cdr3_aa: CASSDTGTSITDTQYF
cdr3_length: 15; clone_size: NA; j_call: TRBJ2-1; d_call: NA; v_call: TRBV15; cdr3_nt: TGTGCCACCAGCAGGGAAAGGGCGGGGAACAATGAGCAGTTCTTC; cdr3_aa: CATSRERAGNNEQFF
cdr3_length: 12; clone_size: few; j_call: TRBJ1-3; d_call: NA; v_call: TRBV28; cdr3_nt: TGTGCCAGCAGTTTATTAGCCGACACCATATATTTT; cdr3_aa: CASSLLADTIYF
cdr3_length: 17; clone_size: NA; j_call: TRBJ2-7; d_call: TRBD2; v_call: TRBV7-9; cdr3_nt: TGTTCCAGCAGCTTAGCCCCGCGGGGGGTCCTCGTCTACGAGCAGTACTTC; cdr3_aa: CSSSLAPRGVLVYEQYF
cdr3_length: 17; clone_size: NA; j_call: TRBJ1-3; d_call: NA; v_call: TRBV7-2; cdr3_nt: TGTGCCAGCAGCTTAGGAGGTCAGGGGCTCTCTGGAAACACCATATATTTT; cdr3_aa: CASSLGGQGLSGNTIYF
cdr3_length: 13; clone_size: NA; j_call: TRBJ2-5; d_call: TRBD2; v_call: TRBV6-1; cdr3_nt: TGTGCCAGCAGCCCTTGGGAGGGTGCGGCCCAGTACTTC; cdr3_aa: CASSPWEGAAQYF
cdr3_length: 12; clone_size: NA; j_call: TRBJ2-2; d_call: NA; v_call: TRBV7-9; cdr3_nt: TGTGCCAGCACTACGAACACCGGGGAGCTGTTTTTT; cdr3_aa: CASTTNTGELFF
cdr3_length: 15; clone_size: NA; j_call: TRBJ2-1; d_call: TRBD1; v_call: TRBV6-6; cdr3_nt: TGTGCCAGCATTAAGGACAGGGTCTCCTACAATGAGCAGTTCTTC; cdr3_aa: CASIKDRVSYNEQFF
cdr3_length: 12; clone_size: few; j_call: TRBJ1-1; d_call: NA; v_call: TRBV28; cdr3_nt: TGTGCCAGCAGCCCCTTGAACACTGAAGCTTTCTTT; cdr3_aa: CASSPLNTEAFF
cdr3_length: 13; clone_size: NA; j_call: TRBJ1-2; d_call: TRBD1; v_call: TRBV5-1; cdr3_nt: TGCGCCACCAGCGGGACAGGGACGGATGGCTACACCTTC; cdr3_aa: CATSGTGTDGYTF
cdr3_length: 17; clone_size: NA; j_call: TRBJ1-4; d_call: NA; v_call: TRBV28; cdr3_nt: TGTGCCAGCAGTTTTTTAAGGGCAGGGGCAACTAATGAAAAACTGTTTTTT; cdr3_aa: CASSFLRAGATNEKLFF
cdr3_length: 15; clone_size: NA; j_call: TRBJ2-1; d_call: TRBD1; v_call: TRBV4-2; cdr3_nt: TGTGCCAGCAGCTCCCCAGGGGGCTCCTACAATGAGCAGTTCTTC; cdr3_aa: CASSSPGGSYNEQFF
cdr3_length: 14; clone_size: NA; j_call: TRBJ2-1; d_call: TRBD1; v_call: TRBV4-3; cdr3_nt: TGCGCCAGCAGCCAGACACAGGGGTTCGATGAGCAGTTCTTC; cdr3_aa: CASSQTQGFDEQFF
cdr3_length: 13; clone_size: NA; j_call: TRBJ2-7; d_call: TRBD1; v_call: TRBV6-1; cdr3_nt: TGTGCCAGCGGTAGGGACAGACCCTACGAGCAGTACTTC; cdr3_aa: CASGRDRPYEQYF
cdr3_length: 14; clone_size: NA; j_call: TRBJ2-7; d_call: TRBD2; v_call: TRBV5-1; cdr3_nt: TGCGCCAGCAGCTTGGGACTAGCGGGAGCCGAGCAGTACTTC; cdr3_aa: CASSLGLAGAEQYF
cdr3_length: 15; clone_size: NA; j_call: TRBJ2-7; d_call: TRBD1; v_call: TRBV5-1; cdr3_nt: TGCGCCAGCAGCATGGGCCAGGGGGTCATTTACGAGCAGTACTTC; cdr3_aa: CASSMGQGVIYEQYF
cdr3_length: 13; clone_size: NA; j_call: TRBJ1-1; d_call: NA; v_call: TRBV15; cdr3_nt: TGTGCCACCTCAGAAAAGGCGGTTACTGAAGCTTTCTTT; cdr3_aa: CATSEKAVTEAFF
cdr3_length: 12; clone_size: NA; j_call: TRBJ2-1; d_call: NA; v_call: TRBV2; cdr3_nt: TGTGCCAGCAGTGATTACTACAATGAGCAGTTCTTC; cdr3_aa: CASSDYYNEQFF
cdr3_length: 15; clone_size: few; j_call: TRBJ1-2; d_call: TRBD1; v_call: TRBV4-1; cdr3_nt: TGCGCCAGCAGCCTAAATGGACAGGGGGCGGGTGGCTACACCTTC; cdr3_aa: CASSLNGQGAGGYTF
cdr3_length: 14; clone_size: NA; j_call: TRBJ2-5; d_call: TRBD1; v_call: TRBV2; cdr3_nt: TGTGCCAGCAGTGAAGCGTTCTCTTCGGGACAGGGCAACTTC; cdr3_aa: CASSEAFSSGQGNF
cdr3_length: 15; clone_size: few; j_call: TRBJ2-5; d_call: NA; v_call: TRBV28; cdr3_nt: TGTGCCAGCATCGGTGGGGCAGGGGAGCAAGAGACCCAGTACTTC; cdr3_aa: CASIGGAGEQETQYF
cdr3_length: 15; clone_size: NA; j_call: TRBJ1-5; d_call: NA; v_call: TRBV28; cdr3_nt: TGTGCCAGCAGCATGGGGGGGGCGTTGAATCAGCCCCAGCATTTT; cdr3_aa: CASSMGGALNQPQHF
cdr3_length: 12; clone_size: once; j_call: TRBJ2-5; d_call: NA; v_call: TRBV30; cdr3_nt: TGTGCCTGGAGTTATAACCAAGAGACCCAGTACTTC; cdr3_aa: CAWSYNQETQYF
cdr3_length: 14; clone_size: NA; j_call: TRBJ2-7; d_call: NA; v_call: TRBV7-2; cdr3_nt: TGTGCCAGCAGCTTCATACAGGGAAATTACGAGCAGTACTTC; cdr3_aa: CASSFIQGNYEQYF
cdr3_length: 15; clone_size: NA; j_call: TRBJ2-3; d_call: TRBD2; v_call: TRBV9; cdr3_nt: TGTGCCAGCAGCGTGGGGGGGGGACTCACAGATACGCAGTATTTT; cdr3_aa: CASSVGGGLTDTQYF
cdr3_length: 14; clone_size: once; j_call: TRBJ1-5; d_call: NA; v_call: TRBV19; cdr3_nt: TGTGCCAGTAGTATATTCCGGGGCAATCAGCCCCAGCATTTT; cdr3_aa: CASSIFRGNQPQHF
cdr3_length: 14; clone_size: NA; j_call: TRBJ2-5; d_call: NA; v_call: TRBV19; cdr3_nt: TGTGCCAGTAGTATTCGCAGGGTTCCAGAGACCCAGTACTTC; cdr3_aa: CASSIRRVPETQYF
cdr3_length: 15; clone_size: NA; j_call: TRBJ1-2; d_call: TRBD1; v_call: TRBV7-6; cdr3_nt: TGTGCCAGCAGCCTAGAGACAGGGAGGCTATACGGCTACACCTTC; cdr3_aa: CASSLETGRLYGYTF
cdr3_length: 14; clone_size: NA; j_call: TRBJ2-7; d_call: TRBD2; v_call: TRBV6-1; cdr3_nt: TGTGCCAGCTGGACTAGTGGGAGCCCCTACGAGCAGTACTTC; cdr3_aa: CASWTSGSPYEQYF
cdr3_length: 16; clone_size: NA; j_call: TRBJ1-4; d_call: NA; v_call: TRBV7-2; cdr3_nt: TGTGCCAGCAGCTCCCCCAGTACTAGGGGAGGAGAAAAACTGTTTTTT; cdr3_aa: CASSSPSTRGGEKLFF
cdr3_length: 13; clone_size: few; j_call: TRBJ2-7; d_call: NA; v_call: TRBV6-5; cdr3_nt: TGTGCCAGCAGCCAGACTAGCTCCTACGAGCAGTACTTC; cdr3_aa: CASSQTSSYEQYF
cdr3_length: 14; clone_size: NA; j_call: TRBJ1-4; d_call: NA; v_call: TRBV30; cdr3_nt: TGTGCCTGGAGTGTAGGGCCGCGGGGGGAAAAACTGTTTTTT; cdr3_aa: CAWSVGPRGEKLFF
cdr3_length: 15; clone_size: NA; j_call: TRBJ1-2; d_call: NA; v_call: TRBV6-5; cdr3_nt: TGTGCCAGCAGTTACAATGCGGGGGTGGTGTATGGCTACACCTTC; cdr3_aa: CASSYNAGVVYGYTF
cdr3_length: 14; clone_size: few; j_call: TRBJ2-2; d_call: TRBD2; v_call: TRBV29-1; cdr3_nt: TGCAGCGTTCGGGGACTAGCAGTCACCGGGGAGCTGTTTTTT; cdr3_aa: CSVRGLAVTGELFF
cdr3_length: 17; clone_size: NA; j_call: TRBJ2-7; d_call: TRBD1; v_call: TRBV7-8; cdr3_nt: TGTGCCAGCAGCCACTCCGGGACAGGTTCCTACTCCTACGAGCAGTACTTC; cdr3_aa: CASSHSGTGSYSYEQYF
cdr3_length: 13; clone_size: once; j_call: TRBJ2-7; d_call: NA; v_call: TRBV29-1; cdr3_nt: TGCAGCGTTGAAGGGGCGGGACGGGGCGAGCAGTACTTC; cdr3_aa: CSVEGAGRGEQYF
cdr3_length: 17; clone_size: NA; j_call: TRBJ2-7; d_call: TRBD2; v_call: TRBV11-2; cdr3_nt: TGTGCCAGCAGCGCCACGGGGACTAGCGGGGGGTTGATCGAGCAGTACTTC; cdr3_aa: CASSATGTSGGLIEQYF
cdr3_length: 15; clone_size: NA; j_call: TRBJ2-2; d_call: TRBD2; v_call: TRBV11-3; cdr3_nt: TGTGCCAGCAGCTTAGGCGGGGGAGACACCGGGGAGCTGTTTTTT; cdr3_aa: CASSLGGGDTGELFF
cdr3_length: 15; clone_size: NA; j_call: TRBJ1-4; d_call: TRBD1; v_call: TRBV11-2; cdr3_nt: TGTGCCAGCAGCTTAGGCCGGGACAGGGGTGAAAAACTGTTTTTT; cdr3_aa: CASSLGRDRGEKLFF
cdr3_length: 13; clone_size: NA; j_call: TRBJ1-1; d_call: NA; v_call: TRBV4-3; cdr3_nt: TGCGCCAGCAGCCCGGGACGGGGGACCGAAGCTTTCTTT; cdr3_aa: CASSPGRGTEAFF
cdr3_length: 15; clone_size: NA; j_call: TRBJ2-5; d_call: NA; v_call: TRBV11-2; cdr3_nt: TGTGCCAGCAGCCGGGGGAGCGACGGCCAAGAGACCCAGTACTTC; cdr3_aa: CASSRGSDGQETQYF
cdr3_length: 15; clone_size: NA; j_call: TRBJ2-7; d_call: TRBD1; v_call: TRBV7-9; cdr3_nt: TGTTCCAGCAGTAGCGGGACAGGGGGCTCCTACGAGCAGTACTTC; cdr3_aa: CSSSSGTGGSYEQYF
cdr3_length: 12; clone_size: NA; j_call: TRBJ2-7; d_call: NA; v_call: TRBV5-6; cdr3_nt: TGTGCCAGCAGCCAGACTATATTTGAGCAGTACTTC; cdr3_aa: CASSQTIFEQYF
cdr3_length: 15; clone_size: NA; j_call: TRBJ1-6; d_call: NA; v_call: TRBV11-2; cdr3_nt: TGTGCCAGCAGCTTGCAGGGAAACCTTAATTCACCCCTCCACTTT; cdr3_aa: CASSLQGNLNSPLHF
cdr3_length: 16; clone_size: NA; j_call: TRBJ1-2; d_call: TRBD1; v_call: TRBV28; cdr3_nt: TGTGCCAGCTCTATGGGGGGGACAGGGGTTAACTATGGCTACACCTTC; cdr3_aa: CASSMGGTGVNYGYTF
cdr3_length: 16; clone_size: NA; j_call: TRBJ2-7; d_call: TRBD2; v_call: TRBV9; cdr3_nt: TGTGCCAGCAGCGTAGGGGCGGGAGGATCAGTCTACGAGCAGTACTTC; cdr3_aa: CASSVGAGGSVYEQYF
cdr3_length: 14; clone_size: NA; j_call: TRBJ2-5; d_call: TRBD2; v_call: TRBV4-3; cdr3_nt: TGCGCCAGCAGCCGGACTAGCGGGGGAGAGACCCAGTACTTC; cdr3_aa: CASSRTSGGETQYF
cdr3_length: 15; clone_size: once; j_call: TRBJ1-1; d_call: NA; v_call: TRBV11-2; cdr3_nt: TGTGCCAGCAGCTTAGTGGCGGGGCGAGAGACTGAAGCTTTCTTT; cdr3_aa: CASSLVAGRETEAFF
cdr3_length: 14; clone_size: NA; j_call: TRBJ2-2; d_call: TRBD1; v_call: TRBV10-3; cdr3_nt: TGTGCCATCAGAGGGACAGGGGCCACCGGGGAGCTGTTTTTT; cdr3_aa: CAIRGTGATGELFF
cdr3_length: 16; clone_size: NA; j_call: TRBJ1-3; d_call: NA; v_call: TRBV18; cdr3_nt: TGTGCCAGCTTCACCATACCGGGAGGATCTGGAAACACCATATATTTT; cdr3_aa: CASFTIPGGSGNTIYF
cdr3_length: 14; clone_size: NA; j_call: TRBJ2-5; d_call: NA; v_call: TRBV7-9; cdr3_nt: TGTGCCAGCAGCTTTAAGGGAGTGGAGGAGACCCAGTACTTC; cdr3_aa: CASSFKGVEETQYF
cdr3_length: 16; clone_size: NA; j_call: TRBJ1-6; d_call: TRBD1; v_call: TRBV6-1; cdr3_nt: TGTGCCAGCAGTGAGGACAGGAGCTCCTATAATTCACCCCTCCACTTT; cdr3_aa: CASSEDRSSYNSPLHF
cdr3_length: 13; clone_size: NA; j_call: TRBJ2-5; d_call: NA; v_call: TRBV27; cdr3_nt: TGTGCCAGCAGTGCTCGCCGAGGGGAGACCCAGTACTTC; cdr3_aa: CASSARRGETQYF
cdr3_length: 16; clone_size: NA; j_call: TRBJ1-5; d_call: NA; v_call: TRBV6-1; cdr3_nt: TGTGCCAGCAGTGAAGAAACGGGGGACGTGTATCAGCCCCAGCATTTT; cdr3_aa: CASSEETGDVYQPQHF
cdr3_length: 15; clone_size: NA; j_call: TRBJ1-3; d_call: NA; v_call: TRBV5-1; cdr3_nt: TGCGCCAGCAGCCCCGATACAGGGACTGGAAACACCATATATTTT; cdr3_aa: CASSPDTGTGNTIYF